This T cell receptor (beta chain) was sequenced for a study of T cells after yellow fever vaccination (dated by TCRdb to the late 2010s). For context, the study as a whole: The SMART-Seq v4 Ultra Low Input RNA kit was used to prepare libraries from fractions with low cell numbers. Bulk PBMC replicates and cell subsets were isolated from blood drawn at multiple timepoints before and after both primary and secondary immunization. Two healthy male donors, one aged 18 to 30 and one aged 30 to 40 years, were included in the cohort. Bulk TCR alpha and beta repertoires were sequenced longitudinally to track T-cell clones before and after primary and booster YFV17D yellow fever vaccination.

This clonotype turned up a few times. Its specific antigen is unknown. Per-base qualities were not stored, and no clone one base away is much larger. The full study reports these points: FACS-sorted repertoires could contain abundant contaminating clonotypes from the bulk population, so computational filtering was required. Because the study included only a couple of donors, the extent to which the findings can be generalized is limited. Most clones expanded after primary vaccination (about 95% of CD4 and 88% of CD8) were re-detected after the booster, suggesting that broad memory maintenance occurred. The secondary T-cell response was weaker than the primary response but faster, peaking on day 5 instead of day 15. A small share of clonotypes was detected in both CD4 and CD8 compartments, with the overlap likely arising from convergent recombination.

From the cysteine through the phenylalanine, the CDR3 covers 16 amino acids. The read is trimmed to its CDR3 DNA, 48 bases read in frame from base 1. V is trimmed back by 5 bases and J by 2 bases, and the junction contains 4 bases that no gene match accounts for. Looking up the germline V gene yields CDR1 SGHVS and CDR2 FNYEAQ. The treatment or condition label corresponds to: live attenuated yellow fever vaccine strain. Two biological replicates of bulk PBMCs were collected at each blood-draw timepoint. A standard Ficoll-Paque protocol was used to isolate PBMCs from peripheral blood. RNA was extracted with TriZol from bulk PBMCs, CD4 and CD8 fractions, and dextramer-positive and dextramer-negative fractions. TCR cDNA was synthesized by 5'RACE template switching, through which a universal primer site and unique molecular identifiers were introduced. cDNA synthesis was primed from both the TCR alpha and TCR beta constant segments. Library amplification used two PCR steps, and the second PCR step added sample barcodes and sequencing adapters. Libraries were sequenced on Illumina HiSeq 2500 (2x100 bp) or NovaSeq (2x150 bp). As for the original processing: MIGEC was used to demultiplex reads and collapse the reads into UMI consensus sequences, and MiXCR was used for V(D)J alignment. Vaccine-responding clonotypes were identified with edgeR using replicate PBMC samples, with FDR below 0.01 and a log2 fold change above 5 up to day 15 being required. CD4 or CD8 identity was assigned to each bulk clonotype according to whether the clonotype was present at higher abundance in the sequenced CD4 repertoire or the sequenced CD8 repertoire. The public reads were reprocessed in TCRdb via fastp at Q25 and MiXCR, keeping in-frame beta chains. Rows are unified per CDR3 protein, each entry keeping the most common DNA and genes. TCRdb, not the original authors, processed these V and J calls. The sample includes 250,000 to 350,000 distinct CDR3 sequences, with around 6.8% observed a single time. Roughly a sixth of the sample belongs to the ten largest clones.

This clonotype was sampled from a man younger than 35 who received the YFV17D yellow fever vaccine. The V and J genes are TRBV7-6 and TRBJ2-1; TRBD2 fits 12 bases in the junction. The material sequenced was PBMCs, taken more than 40 days after the first yellow fever vaccination. The bases read TGTGCCAGCAGCAAGACTAGCGGGGGCACCTACAATGAGCAGTTCTTC. Protein translation: CASSKTSGGTYNEQFF.